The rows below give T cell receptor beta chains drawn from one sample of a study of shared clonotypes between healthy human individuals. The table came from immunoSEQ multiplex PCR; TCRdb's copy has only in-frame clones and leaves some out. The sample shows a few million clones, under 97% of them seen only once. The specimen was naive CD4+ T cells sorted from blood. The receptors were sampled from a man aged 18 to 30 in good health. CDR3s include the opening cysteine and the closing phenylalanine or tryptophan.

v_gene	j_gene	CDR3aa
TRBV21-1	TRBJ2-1	CASSKPVAAYNEQFF
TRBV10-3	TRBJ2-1	CAISLGSNEQFF
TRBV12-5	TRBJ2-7	CASLGPGSYEQYF
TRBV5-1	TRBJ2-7	CASSLGMGYEQYF
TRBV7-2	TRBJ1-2	CASSFRQGVRHYGYTF
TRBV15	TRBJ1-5	CATSRDYTGDQPQHF
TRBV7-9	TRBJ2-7	CASSLAGTSGKVEQYF
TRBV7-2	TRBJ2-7	CASSPGGRAGEQYF
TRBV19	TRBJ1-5	CASSMTVLWGNQPQHF
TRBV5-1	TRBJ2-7	CASSLDLGYGYEQYF
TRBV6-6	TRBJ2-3	CASSRPDRGTDTQYF
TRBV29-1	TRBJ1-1	CSVVRSPTEAFF
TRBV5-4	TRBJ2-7	CASSRWTSGSYEQYF
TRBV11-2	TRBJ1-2	CASRRPYSREMSRTF
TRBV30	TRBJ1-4	CAWSGTSGEKLFF
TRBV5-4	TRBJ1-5	CASSLAGAGPQHF
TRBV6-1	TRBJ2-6	CASEITGANVLTF
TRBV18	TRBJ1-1	CASSLTGEAFF
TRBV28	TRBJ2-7	CASSLVSGGDEQYF
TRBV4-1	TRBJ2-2	CASSQRARELFF